This T cell receptor (beta chain) was sequenced for a study of T cells after somatic rescue of genetic block. CDR1 LNHDA and CDR2 SQIVND come from the germline V gene (reference sequence). The CDR3 has 16 amino acids. The V and J ends lost 1 base and 7 bases respectively, with 17 bases between them. The data were produced by immunoSEQ multiplex PCR, yet TCRdb's version contains in-frame clones alone and is incomplete. The sample lists 110,000 or so clones, about nine tenths occurring once. The TCR comes from a woman between 18 and 29 years old. This chain joins TRBV19 and TRBJ1-5; maybe TRBD1 (5 bases). The sample consisted of peripheral blood mononuclear cells (PBMCs). The CDR3 DNA follows: TGTGCCAGTAGTATAGGGGGAGGTTACGAGGGGCAGCCCCAGCATTTT. It specifies CASSIGGGYEGQPQHF. Combining the CDR3 with reference TRBV19 and TRBJ1-5 gives the whole variable domain DGGITQSPKYLFRKEGQNVTLSCEQNLNHDAMYWYRQDPGQGLRLIYYSQIVNDFQKGDIAEGYSVSREKKESFPLTVTSAQKNPTAFYLCASSIGGGYEGQPQHFGDGTRLSIL.